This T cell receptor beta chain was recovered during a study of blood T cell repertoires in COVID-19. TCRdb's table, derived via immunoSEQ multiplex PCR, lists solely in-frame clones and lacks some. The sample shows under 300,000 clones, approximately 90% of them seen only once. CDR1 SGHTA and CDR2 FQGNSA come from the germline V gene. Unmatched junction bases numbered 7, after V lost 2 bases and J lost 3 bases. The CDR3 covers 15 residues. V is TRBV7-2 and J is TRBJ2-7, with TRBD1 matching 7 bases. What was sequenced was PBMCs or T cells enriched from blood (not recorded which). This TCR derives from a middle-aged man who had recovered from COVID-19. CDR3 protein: CASSLFSGTDYEQYF. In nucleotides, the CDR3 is TGTGCCAGCAGCTTATTTTCGGGGACAGACTACGAGCAGTACTTC.